This is a list of T cell receptor beta chains from one sample in a study of T-cell memory formation after mild COVID-19. TCRdb independently ran MiXCR on the 5' RACE reads; one entry per CDR3 protein. The sample lists approximately 290,000 distinct CDR3 sequences; 15% to 20% were seen once. Material: PBMCs or a T cell subset sorted from them (not recorded which). These receptors all stem from a man between 18 and 29 years old who had mild COVID-19 (a few samples of this study predate the infection). Cell type and time point are not known. The CDR3 runs from the conserved cysteine through the conserved F or W. D genes are given only for firm matches. A clone size is listed for some rows: how often the clone was seen (once, few, many), or a class if it is expanded.

j_gene	d_gene	v_gene	abundance	CDR3aa	CDR3nt
TRBJ2-1	.	TRBV20-1	.	CSAREPRLAMGEQFF	TGCAGTGCTAGAGAGCCAAGACTGGCGATGGGTGAGCAGTTCTTC
TRBJ2-5	.	TRBV19	few	CASSPNTFQETQYF	TGTGCCAGTAGTCCCAACACTTTCCAAGAGACCCAGTACTTC
TRBJ2-3	.	TRBV5-1	.	CASSLAQTSTDTQYF	TGCGCCAGCAGCTTGGCCCAAACAAGCACAGATACGCAGTATTTT
TRBJ1-2	.	TRBV7-9	few	CASSLGDLGLNYGYTF	TGTGCCAGCAGCTTAGGGGACCTGGGACTTAACTATGGCTACACCTTC
TRBJ1-1	.	TRBV12-3/TRBV12-4	.	CASRSGTLNTEAFF	TGTGCCAGCAGATCCGGGACATTGAACACTGAAGCTTTCTTT
TRBJ1-4	.	TRBV11-2	few	CASSLAGVEKLFF	TGTGCCAGCAGCTTAGCCGGCGTTGAAAAACTGTTTTTT
TRBJ2-7	.	TRBV11-2	few	CASSQGRPYEQYF	TGTGCCAGCAGCCAGGGACGGCCCTACGAGCAGTACTTC
TRBJ1-2	.	TRBV27	few	CASSPTLGTAYYGYTF	TGTGCCAGCAGTCCAACCTTGGGGACCGCTTACTATGGCTACACCTTC
TRBJ2-1	TRBD2	TRBV5-1	.	CASSLSLAGENEQFF	TGCGCCAGCAGCTTGTCCCTAGCGGGGGAGAATGAGCAGTTCTTC
TRBJ1-1	.	TRBV5-1	.	CASSLGPGREAEAFF	TGCGCCAGCAGCTTGGGGCCGGGGAGGGAAGCCGAAGCTTTCTTT
TRBJ1-1	.	TRBV7-8	.	CASSLAFRGQAFF	TGTGCCAGCAGCTTAGCCTTTCGGGGGCAAGCTTTCTTT
TRBJ1-2	TRBD1	TRBV20-1	once	CSARNRDRGIYGYTF	TGCAGTGCCCGTAACCGGGACAGGGGGATCTATGGCTACACCTTC
TRBJ1-2	.	TRBV7-9	few	CASSLTPLTGYYGYTF	TGTGCCAGCAGCCTCACCCCGTTGACAGGCTACTATGGCTACACCTTC
TRBJ2-5	.	TRBV7-9	few	CASSPDLGGTQYF	TGTGCCAGCAGCCCGGATCTAGGTGGGACCCAGTACTTC
TRBJ1-4	TRBD1	TRBV9	.	CASSGRGQVNEKLFF	TGTGCCAGCAGTGGTAGGGGGCAGGTTAATGAAAAACTGTTTTTT
TRBJ2-3	.	TRBV12-3/TRBV12-4	many	CASSSGRGNTQYF	TGTGCCAGCAGCTCTGGCCGAGGGAATACGCAGTATTTT
TRBJ1-2	TRBD1	TRBV5-1	few	CASSDGQGGYTF	TGCGCCAGCAGTGACGGACAGGGAGGCTACACCTTC
TRBJ2-7	TRBD2	TRBV7-9	.	CASSLGTSGASYEQYF	TGTGCCAGCAGCTTAGGGACTAGCGGTGCCTCCTACGAGCAGTACTTC
TRBJ1-1	TRBD1	TRBV7-9	many	CASSPYRGGLNTEAFF	TGTGCCAGCAGCCCCTACAGGGGGGGGTTGAACACTGAAGCTTTCTTT
TRBJ2-7	.	TRBV7-9	many	CASSLGTLAYEQYF	TGTGCCAGCAGCCTGGGGACACTGGCCTACGAGCAGTACTTC
TRBJ2-3	.	TRBV7-2	.	CASSGGPGDTQYF	TGTGCCAGCAGCGGCGGTCCGGGGGATACGCAGTATTTT
TRBJ1-1	.	TRBV20-1	.	CSAVQTTNTEAFF	TGCAGTGCTGTCCAGACTACGAACACTGAAGCTTTCTTT
TRBJ2-3	TRBD2	TRBV3-1	few	CASSRGRGTSGTDTQYF	TGTGCCAGCAGCCGAGGCAGGGGGACTAGCGGCACAGATACGCAGTATTTT
TRBJ2-2	.	TRBV27	few	CASSYKGGFGTGELFF	TGTGCCAGCAGTTATAAGGGGGGGTTCGGCACCGGGGAGCTGTTTTTT
TRBJ1-1	.	TRBV7-2	.	CASSLRQSTEAFF	TGTGCCAGCAGCCTCCGACAGAGCACTGAAGCTTTCTTT
TRBJ2-7	.	TRBV4-1	many	CASSRETSPSLSNYEQYF	TGCGCCAGCAGCAGGGAAACGAGCCCGTCCCTCTCCAACTACGAGCAGTACTTC
TRBJ2-7	TRBD1	TRBV20-1	.	CSILGQGSYEQYF	TGCAGTATTCTGGGACAGGGGTCGTACGAGCAGTACTTC
TRBJ1-3	.	TRBV5-5	few	CASSLDTPGNTIYF	TGTGCCAGCAGCTTAGATACCCCTGGAAACACCATATATTTT
TRBJ2-3	.	TRBV5-6	few	CASSPLTGGDTQYF	TGTGCCAGCAGCCCTCTCACCGGGGGAGATACGCAGTATTTT
TRBJ2-3	.	TRBV9	few	CASSVWGPTDTQYF	TGTGCCAGCAGCGTTTGGGGTCCAACAGATACGCAGTATTTT
TRBJ2-1	.	TRBV9	few	CASFSWGRSYNEQFF	TGTGCCAGCTTTAGTTGGGGCAGATCCTACAATGAGCAGTTCTTC
TRBJ1-2	.	TRBV6-4	few	CASSDPQGRSYGYTF	TGTGCCAGCAGTGACCCTCAGGGAAGGAGCTATGGCTACACCTTC
TRBJ2-7	TRBD1	TRBV4-1	few	CASSQALRGFYEQYF	TGCGCCAGCAGCCAAGCCCTCAGGGGGTTCTACGAGCAGTACTTC
TRBJ2-1	.	TRBV5-1	few	CASGRTGIRLDEQFF	TGCGCCAGCGGCCGAACAGGGATAAGATTGGATGAGCAGTTCTTC
TRBJ1-1	.	TRBV7-2	few	CASSLVFAGTEAFF	TGTGCCAGCAGCTTAGTTTTCGCAGGGACTGAAGCTTTCTTT
TRBJ2-2	.	TRBV7-2	few	CASSLGSAGELFF	TGTGCCAGCAGCTTAGGGTCGGCCGGGGAGCTGTTTTTT
TRBJ2-1	TRBD1	TRBV28	many	CASSSPQGREQFF	TGTGCCAGCAGTTCCCCACAGGGGCGTGAGCAGTTCTTC
TRBJ1-1	TRBD1	TRBV5-6	.	CASSFTPQGANTEAFF	TGTGCCAGCAGCTTCACCCCACAGGGGGCGAACACTGAAGCTTTCTTT
TRBJ2-3	.	TRBV7-2	few	CASSLVRGTQYF	TGTGCCAGCAGTCTAGTAAGGGGTACGCAGTATTTT
TRBJ2-3	.	TRBV15	few	CATSRTIALSEGGSNTDTQYF	TGTGCCACCAGCAGGACTATTGCCTTGTCGGAAGGGGGATCAAACACAGATACGCAGTATTTT
TRBJ2-6	.	TRBV6-2/TRBV6-3	.	CASSYSFEAGANVLTF	TGTGCCAGCAGTTACTCTTTCGAAGCTGGGGCCAACGTCCTGACTTTC
TRBJ1-2	TRBD1	TRBV27	.	CASSSRPGTGWGGYTF	TGTGCCAGCAGTTCCCGACCCGGGACAGGTTGGGGTGGCTACACCTTC
TRBJ2-1	.	TRBV5-1	few	CASSFALPGEQFF	TGCGCCAGCAGCTTCGCCCTCCCCGGAGAGCAGTTCTTC
TRBJ2-3	.	TRBV4-3	few	CASSQEKGSTDTQYF	TGCGCCAGCAGCCAAGAGAAAGGGAGCACAGATACGCAGTATTTT
TRBJ2-1	TRBD2	TRBV29-1	.	CSVDGRLAGFNNEQFF	TGCAGCGTCGACGGGAGACTAGCGGGGTTCAACAATGAGCAGTTCTTC
TRBJ1-4	TRBD1	TRBV7-2	.	CASSSPGQGAREKLFF	TGTGCCAGCAGCTCTCCGGGACAGGGGGCGCGAGAAAAACTGTTTTTT
TRBJ2-7	.	TRBV15	many	CATSSRRSYEQYF	TGTGCCACCAGCTCAAGGAGGTCCTACGAGCAGTACTTC
TRBJ1-2	TRBD1	TRBV7-9	.	CASNKLTGGNGYTF	TGTGCCAGCAACAAGCTGACAGGGGGAAACGGCTACACCTTC
TRBJ2-5	.	TRBV7-2	few	CASSYYGSQETQYF	TGTGCCAGCAGTTATTACGGGTCGCAAGAGACCCAGTACTTC
TRBJ2-7	TRBD1	TRBV9	.	CASSSQRTGFLEQYF	TGTGCCAGCAGCTCACAACGGACAGGTTTCTTGGAGCAGTACTTC
TRBJ1-4	.	TRBV4-2	once	CASSSSPGFLNEKLFF	TGTGCCAGCAGCTCAAGTCCGGGGTTCCTTAATGAAAAACTGTTTTTT
TRBJ1-2	TRBD1	TRBV5-1	few	CASSLGGTGTSWGYTF	TGCGCCAGCAGCTTGGGGGGGACAGGGACATCGTGGGGCTACACCTTC
TRBJ1-1	.	TRBV9	.	CASSVGGWSGKEAFF	TGTGCCAGCAGCGTAGGCGGGTGGTCCGGCAAAGAAGCTTTCTTT
TRBJ2-5	TRBD2	TRBV4-3	few	CASSQTGTSGETQYF	TGCGCCAGCAGCCAAACCGGGACTAGCGGCGAGACCCAGTACTTC
TRBJ2-1	TRBD1	TRBV20-1	.	CSARDERQGPNEQFF	TGCAGTGCTAGAGATGAAAGACAGGGGCCCAATGAGCAGTTCTTC